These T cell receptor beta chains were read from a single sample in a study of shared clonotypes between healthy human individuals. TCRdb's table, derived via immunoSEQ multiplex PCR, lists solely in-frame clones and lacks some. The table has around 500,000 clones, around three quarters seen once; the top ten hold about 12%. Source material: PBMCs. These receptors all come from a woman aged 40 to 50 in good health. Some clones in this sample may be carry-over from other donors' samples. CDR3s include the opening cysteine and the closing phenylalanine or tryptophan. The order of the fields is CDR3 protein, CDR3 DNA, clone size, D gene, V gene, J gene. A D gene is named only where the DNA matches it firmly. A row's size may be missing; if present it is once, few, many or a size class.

CDR3: CASSQDMASSGANVLTF
DNA: TGTGCCAGCAGCCAAGATATGGCAAGCTCTGGGGCCAACGTCCTGACTTTC
size: .
D: .
V: TRBV4-2
J: TRBJ2-6

CDR3: CASSSPGQGIGYEQYF
DNA: TGTGCCAGCAGTTCCCCGGGACAGGGGATAGGGTACGAGCAGTACTTC
size: .
D: TRBD1
V: TRBV28
J: TRBJ2-7

CDR3: CASSWGNSNQPQHF
DNA: TGTGCCAGCAGTTGGGGTAATAGCAATCAGCCCCAGCATTTT
size: .
D: .
V: TRBV7-2
J: TRBJ1-5

CDR3: CASSMTGAVEDTQYF
DNA: TGTGCCAGCAGCATGACAGGGGCGGTGGAGGATACGCAGTATTTT
size: many
D: TRBD1
V: TRBV28
J: TRBJ2-3

CDR3: CASSIPGGENTEAFF
DNA: TGTGCCAGTAGTATCCCCGGGGGAGAGAACACTGAAGCTTTCTTT
size: .
D: .
V: TRBV19
J: TRBJ1-1

CDR3: CASSLGQGNEQFF
DNA: TGTGCCAGCAGCTTAGGGCAGGGAAATGAGCAGTTCTTC
size: .
D: .
V: TRBV7-2
J: TRBJ2-1

CDR3: CASSAGQGYGYTF
DNA: TGTGCCAGCAGCGCGGGACAGGGCTATGGCTACACCTTC
size: .
D: TRBD1
V: TRBV11-3
J: TRBJ1-2

CDR3: CASSWGGQQQYF
DNA: TGTGCCAGCAGCTGGGGGGGTCAACAGCAGTACTTC
size: few
D: TRBD2
V: TRBV5-6
J: TRBJ2-7

CDR3: CASGKRGTDTQYF
DNA: TGCGCCAGCGGGAAGCGGGGCACAGATACGCAGTATTTT
size: .
D: .
V: TRBV5-1
J: TRBJ2-3

CDR3: CSVGERRLAKNIQYF
DNA: TGCAGCGTTGGAGAAAGGCGCCTAGCCAAAAACATTCAGTACTTC
size: .
D: .
V: TRBV29-1
J: TRBJ2-4

CDR3: CASSLSTLTGELFF
DNA: TGTGCCAGCAGCTTATCTACTCTCACCGGGGAGCTGTTTTTT
size: .
D: .
V: TRBV7-2
J: TRBJ2-2

CDR3: CASSRLAYTQYF
DNA: TGTGCCAGCAGTAGACTAGCATATACGCAGTATTTT
size: few
D: TRBD2
V: TRBV2
J: TRBJ2-3

CDR3: CASSAIMGNQPQHF
DNA: TGTGCCAGCAGCGCGATAATGGGCAATCAGCCCCAGCATTTT
size: .
D: .
V: TRBV2
J: TRBJ1-5

CDR3: CAWSAGTGGVQPQHF
DNA: TGTGCCTGGAGTGCCGGGACAGGGGGGGTTCAGCCCCAGCATTTT
size: few
D: TRBD1
V: TRBV30
J: TRBJ1-5

CDR3: CASSVSGSDAGELFF
DNA: TGTGCCAGCAGCGTGAGCGGGAGCGATGCCGGGGAGCTGTTTTTT
size: few
D: TRBD2
V: TRBV2
J: TRBJ2-2

CDR3: CASSNKARLAKNIQYF
DNA: TGTGCCAGCAGCAATAAGGCGAGACTAGCCAAAAACATTCAGTACTTC
size: .
D: .
V: TRBV21-1
J: TRBJ2-4